The 21 T cell receptor beta chains given below trace back to one sample, sequenced in a study of shared clonotypes between healthy human individuals. Assay: immunoSEQ multiplex PCR; the TCRdb copy retains only in-frame clones and omits some. In the table there are 490,000 or so clones, around 78% of which are singletons. The source material was PBMCs. The receptors here all came from a woman aged 40 to 50 in good health. Some clones in this sample may be carry-over from other donors' samples.

The genes are TRBV28 and TRBJ2-2, with a weak D call TRBD2 (6 bases). Germline V lookup: CDR1 MDHEN, CDR2 SYDVKM. This CDR3 comprises 13 residues. V was cut by 8 bases and J by 2 bases, with 9 bases left in between. This chain's CDR3 is CASRERNTGELFF. The DNA of the CDR3 is TGTGCCAGCCGGGAGAGAAACACCGGGGAGCTGTTTTTT.

V and J are TRBV2 and TRBJ1-3; 7 bases map to TRBD1. From germline, CDR1 is SNHLY and CDR2 FYNNEI. Losses at the gene ends were 6 bases for V and 4 bases for J; bases not matched to a gene: 9. This CDR3 spans 15 amino acids. CDR3 sequence: CASSPTTGLGNTIYF. As DNA, the CDR3 is TGTGCCAGCAGCCCCACGACAGGGCTAGGAAACACCATATATTTT.

The chain's CDR3 is CASSYAGTGTYEQYF. The CDR3 DNA reads as TGTGCCAGCAGTTACGCCGGGACAGGGACCTACGAGCAGTACTTC. The chain carries TRBV6-5 and TRBJ2-7; 9 nucleotides line up with TRBD1. The junction had 4 bases not matched to a gene; V was cut back by 2 bases and J by 2 bases. This CDR3 is 15 amino acids long. Germline assignment: CDR1 MNHEY and CDR2 SVGAGI.

For this clone: This could be a read error, since a much larger clone is one nucleotide away. The chain carries TRBV30 and TRBJ2-2; D call uncertain. The CDR3 spans 15 residues. Between the trimmed V and J ends, which lost 1 base and 4 bases, there was a span of 13 bases. In germline, CDR1 is GTSNPN, CDR2 SVGIG (reference sequence). CDR3 DNA: TGTGCCTGGAGTGGTATTAGGGTGGGCACCGGGGAGCTGTTTTTT. Its protein product is CAWSGIRVGTGELFF.

The chain joins TRBV28 to TRBJ2-1; TRBD2 matches at 14 bases. V was clipped by 6 bases and J by 6 bases; unmatched bases: 1. CDR1 MDHEN and CDR2 SYDVKM come from the germline V gene. This CDR3 region has 14 residues. The CDR3 protein is CASSGLAGGNEQFF. CDR3 sequence (DNA): TGTGCCAGCAGCGGACTAGCGGGAGGCAATGAGCAGTTCTTC.

The V call is TRBV5-1, the J call TRBJ1-1; D is uncertain. This CDR3 has 14 residues. CDR1 SGHRS and CDR2 YFSETQ come from the germline V gene. V lost 2 bases to trimming and J lost 1 base, with 9 bases between them. The CDR3: CASSLVGPNTEAFF. The CDR3 bases are TGCGCCAGCAGCTTAGTAGGGCCGAACACTGAAGCTTTCTTT.

CDR3: CATSREGGRTNEKLFF. CDR3 coding DNA: TGTGCCACCAGCAGAGAGGGGGGGAGAACTAATGAAAAACTGTTTTTT. The chain joins TRBV15 to TRBJ1-4, with a weak D call TRBD1 (5 bases). Looked up from germline, CDR1 is LNHNV and CDR2 is YYDKDF (reference sequence). Between the trimmed V and J ends, which lost 0 bases and 1 base, there was a span of 9 bases. The CDR3 is made up of 16 amino acids.

This clone has just one count. The rearrangement uses TRBV29-1 and TRBJ1-2; D unclear. This CDR3 has 13 residues. Germline CDR1 is SQVTM and CDR2 is ANQGSEA. The V gene lost 3 bases and the J gene lost 7 bases, with 15 bases spanning the gap. CDR3 nucleotides: TGCAGCGTTGAGCGGCAGGTGGTAGGTGGCTACACCTTC. Translated: CSVERQVVGGYTF.

V is TRBV19 and J is TRBJ1-1, with a possible D match to TRBD1 (5 bases). The V and J ends lost 6 bases and 5 bases respectively, with 19 bases between them. The CDR3 contains 15 residues. Germline CDR1 and CDR2: LNHDA and SQIVND (reference sequence). This CDR3 is CASSRGEGTETEAFF. CDR3 DNA sequence: TGTGCCAGTAGCCGGGGCGAGGGGACGGAGACTGAAGCTTTCTTT.

The chain's CDR3 is CASRLDGLTGDQPQHF. The CDR3 DNA reads as TGTGCCAGTAGACTCGACGGGCTAACTGGGGATCAGCCCCAGCATTTT. The chain is built from TRBV19 and TRBJ1-5; D not resolved. From germline, CDR1 is LNHDA and CDR2 SQIVND (reference sequence). V shed 6 bases and J shed 5 bases, with 20 bases lying between them. The CDR3 is 16 amino acids.

This chain joins TRBV20-1 and TRBJ2-5, with 7 positions matching TRBD1. CDR1 and CDR2 from the germline V gene are DFQATT and SNEGSKA (reference sequence). Germline trimming cut 8 bases from V and 6 bases from J; bases unmatched to any gene: 3. The length of the CDR3 is 10 residues. In nucleotides, the CDR3 is TGCAGTACAGGGGTGAAGACCCAGTACTTC. It codes for CSTGVKTQYF.

The V call is TRBV28, the J call TRBJ2-1; 10 bases are shared with TRBD2. This CDR3 region has 16 residues. Germline V lookup: CDR1 MDHEN, CDR2 SYDVKM. Losses at the gene ends were 6 bases for V and 8 bases for J; bases not matched to a gene: 13. Here the CDR3 reads CASSQAASGSFHEQFF. The CDR3 nucleotides read TGTGCCAGCAGCCAAGCGGCTAGCGGGAGTTTCCATGAGCAGTTCTTC.

V and J are TRBV15 and TRBJ1-2; 9 nucleotides match TRBD1. Per germline, CDR1 LNHNV and CDR2 YYDKDF (reference sequence). J lost 7 bases, V lost 1 base, and 4 bases had no gene match. The length of the CDR3 is 14 residues. CDR3 sequence reads: CATSRGTGAGGYTF. The CDR3 bases are TGTGCCACCAGCAGAGGGACAGGGGCGGGTGGCTACACCTTC.

This chain joins TRBV7-3 and TRBJ2-2, with a tentative D call TRBD2 (6 bases). The CDR3 is 16 amino acids. The V gene lost 0 bases and the J gene lost 5 bases, with 13 bases spanning the gap. Germline V gene sequence: CDR1 SGHTA, CDR2 FQGTGA. The CDR3 is CASSLTGGDRTGELFF. In DNA form, the CDR3 reads TGTGCCAGCAGCTTAACCGGGGGTGACAGAACCGGGGAGCTGTTTTTT.

The chain employs TRBV6-6 and TRBJ2-7, with a tentative D call TRBD2 (6 bases). With 4 bases removed from V and 0 bases from J, the gap between germline ends came to 16 bases. In germline, CDR1 is MNHNY, CDR2 SVGAGI (reference sequence). There are 16 residues in the CDR3. CDR3 sequence: CASSSAVAASSYEQYF. CDR3 DNA: TGTGCCAGCAGTTCCGCTGTAGCGGCAAGCTCCTACGAGCAGTACTTC.

This clone has more than one count but fewer than ten. Sequence at one end of the junction differs from germline and may be a read error. The V call is TRBV7-9, the J call TRBJ1-1, with TRBD1 as a possible D gene (6 bases). CDR3 length: 13 residues. The germline gives CDR1 SEHNR, CDR2 FQNEAQ (reference sequence). CDR3 coding DNA: TGTGCCAGCAGTTTAGAGGACAGATTGGGAGCTTTCTTT. It encodes CASSLEDRLGAFF.

The V call is TRBV7-6, the J call TRBJ2-3, with D tentatively TRBD2 (5 bases). V lost 5 bases and J lost 10, with 13 bases in between. Germline CDR1 reads SGHVS; CDR2 reads FNYEAQ. The CDR3 consists of 12 residues. The CDR3 reads CASSPRAGAQYF. The CDR3, as DNA: TGTGCCAGCAGCCCGAGGGCCGGGGCGCAGTATTTT.

In the case of this clone: This likely traces to a read error, being one base from a far larger clone. Additional DNA sequences in this sample encode the identical CDR3. The chain's CDR3 is CAWSNSRVRPNTEAFF. DNA for the CDR3: TGTGCCTGGAGTAATTCCAGGGTTAGGCCGAACACCGAAGCTTTCTTT. J is TRBJ1-1 and V is TRBV30; D might be TRBD1 (5 bases). Germline CDR1 GTSNPN, CDR2 SVGIG (reference sequence). The CDR3 extends over 16 amino acids.

This clone occurred a few times. This chain links TRBV5-6 with TRBJ2-1; the match to TRBD2 covers 10 bases. After removal of 3 bases from V and 7 bases from J, the junction contained 13 bases not matched to a gene. The CDR3 is made up of 17 amino acids. Germline CDR1 SGHDT, CDR2 YYEEEE. The CDR3 is CASSSSEASGSRNEQFF. CDR3 bases: TGTGCCAGCAGCTCTTCCGAAGCTAGCGGGAGTCGGAATGAGCAGTTCTTC.

The chain carries TRBV18 and TRBJ2-5; possibly TRBD2 for D (8 bases). Germline V gene data show CDR1 as KGHSH and CDR2 as LQKENI. The V end was cut by 3 bases, the J end by 12 bases, with 29 bases between. There are 17 residues in the CDR3. The DNA for the CDR3 is TGTGCCAGCTCACCGGGGGCGACAGGGAAATCACTAGCGGAAAAGTACTTC. It encodes CASSPGATGKSLAEKYF.

This clone showed up many times. This sequence joins TRBV25-1 and TRBJ2-5; D ambiguous. Trimming took 5 bases from V and 1 from J, leaving 11 bases between them. Germline-derived CDR1 and CDR2 are MGHDK and SYGVNS. The CDR3 length is 14 residues. DNA for the CDR3: TGTGCCAGCAGTCCGCCGGCCGGCCAAGAGACCCAGTACTTC. Translating gives CASSPPAGQETQYF.